Listed below are T cell receptor beta chains from one sample, sequenced in a study of identifying expanded T cells in peripheral blood. Method: immunoSEQ multiplex PCR; TCRdb's copy keeps in-frame clones and lacks some. The table has 97,000 or so clones, around 88% seen once; the top ten hold less than 15%. The sample was blood. Receptors originate from a person aged 18 to 70 in good health. Each CDR3 is given with its conserved first and last residue. D genes are given only for firm matches. Not all rows give a size; the values are once, few, many and, for expanded clones, a class.

J | V | D | size | DNA | CDR3
TRBJ1-1 | TRBV7-6 | TRBD1 | NA | TGTGCCAGCAGCTTAGGACAGGGGAACACTGAAGCTTTCTTT | CASSLGQGNTEAFF
TRBJ2-5 | TRBV29-1 | NA | NA | TGCAGCTTTGGAACCCGGGACGGACAAGAGACCCAGTACTTC | CSFGTRDGQETQYF
TRBJ2-2 | TRBV2 | TRBD2 | NA | TGTGCCAGCGGACTAGCGGGGAACACCGGGGAGCTGTTTTTT | CASGLAGNTGELFF
TRBJ1-2 | TRBV6-1 | TRBD1 | few | TGTGCCAGCAGCACTCGGACAGGGAACTATGGCTACACCTTC | CASSTRTGNYGYTF
TRBJ2-3 | TRBV19 | NA | NA | TGTGCCAGTAGTATAGACCCGGGAACAGATACGCAGTATTTT | CASSIDPGTDTQYF
TRBJ2-7 | TRBV2 | NA | NA | TGTGCCAGCAGTGATGTGGAACAAGGCGCCCAGTACTTC | CASSDVEQGAQYF
TRBJ1-4 | TRBV7-9 | TRBD1 | NA | TGTGCCAGCAGCCAAAGCCTGACTGGGACAGGGGCCGCAAAACTGTTTTTT | CASSQSLTGTGAAKLFF
TRBJ2-2 | TRBV6-6 | TRBD1 | NA | TGTGCCAGCAAAGGGGGACAGGCGAACACCAGGGAGCTGTTTTTT | CASKGGQANTRELFF
TRBJ1-1 | TRBV7-2 | NA | once | TGTGCCAGCAGCTTAGATTGGGGTAGTGAAGCTTTCTTT | CASSLDWGSEAFF
TRBJ2-5 | TRBV2 | NA | NA | TGTGCCAGCAGTGAAGAGACCCAGTACTTC | CASSEETQYF
TRBJ1-1 | TRBV19 | TRBD1 | once | TGTGCCAGCCGACAGGGGGCGAGGCCCACTGAAGCTTTCTTT | CASRQGARPTEAFF